The 14 T cell receptor beta chains below all came from one sample that was sequenced in a study of glioma-infiltrating T cells after dendritic cell vaccination listed by TCRdb under 2016. The library was prepared using the immunoSEQ multiplex PCR assay. TCRdb limited this immuneACCESS table to in-frame rearrangements with V and J called. A share of clones is missing; checked studies link under half to unresolved V genes, and the rest is unexplained. Across this sample there are under 70,000 clones, with approximately 85% seen only once. About 10% of the sample is in the top ten clones. The sequences come from blood, collected before dendritic cell vaccination. These receptors originate from a human donor with glioblastoma.

V gene TRBV29-1 combines with J gene TRBJ1-1; no clear D. Trimming pared 7 bases from V and 4 bases from J, leaving 19 bases between. Germline lookup yields CDR1 SQVTM and CDR2 ANQGSEA. This CDR3 is built from 14 residues. In nucleotides, the CDR3 is TGCAGCGCCGAGGGTATTGGGTCGGGCACTGAAGCTTTCTTT. It translates to CSAEGIGSGTEAFF.

In this sample, this clone turned up a few times. The chain combines TRBV7-5 with TRBJ1-4; no check of the table's D call, TRBD1, against the DNA was made. TRBV7-5 has pseudogene status. This CDR3 is built from 16 residues. Here the CDR3 reads CARSQHRDATNEKLFF. In DNA, the CDR3 is TGTGCCAGAAGCCAACACAGGGATGCAACTAATGAAAAACTGTTTTTT.

The J gene is TRBJ2-3, the V gene TRBV11-2; 8 positions match TRBD1. The CDR3 covers 14 residues. V lost 4 bases, J lost 3 bases, and 3 bases stayed unmatched. Germline V gene data show CDR1 as SGHAT and CDR2 as FQNNGV. In DNA form, the CDR3 reads TGTGCCAGCAGCTCGGACAGGGTAACAGATACGCAGTATTTT. It translates to CASSSDRVTDTQYF.

The chain links TRBV11-2 to TRBJ2-5; TRBD1 matches 9 bases. The V segment lost 5 bases and the J segment 4 bases; nucleotides outside the gene matches: 8. Germline V lookup: CDR1 SGHAT, CDR2 FQNNGV. The CDR3 totals 15 residues. The CDR3 is CASSMPGTGRETQYF. The CDR3 DNA is TGTGCCAGCAGCATGCCCGGGACAGGGAGAGAGACCCAGTACTTC.

The chain employs TRBV29-1 and TRBJ2-1; tentatively, D is TRBD2 (5 bases). CDR1 SQVTM and CDR2 ANQGSEA come from the germline V gene. V dropped 8 bases and J dropped 0 bases, with 11 bases sitting between them. This CDR3 spans 13 amino acids. The CDR3 reads CSSSEDSYNEQFF. The CDR3 coding sequence is TGCAGCTCTTCGGAGGACTCCTACAATGAGCAGTTCTTC.

The chain has TRBV10-3 and TRBJ2-1; the D gene is possibly TRBD2 (6 bases). CDR3 length equals 12 residues. The V end was cut by 4 bases, the J end by 8 bases, with 9 bases between. Looked up from germline, CDR1 is ENHRY and CDR2 is SYGVKD. CDR3 region: CAISGGEDEQFF. The DNA for the CDR3 is TGTGCCATCAGTGGGGGGGAGGATGAGCAGTTCTTC.

The rearrangement links TRBV6-1 to TRBJ1-6; no clear D. The CDR3 totals 14 residues. The germline V gene has CDR1 MNHNS and CDR2 SASEGT. Trimming cost V 10 bases and J 8 bases, with 18 bases left between them. This chain's CDR3 is CATRVAGRDSPLHF. Here the CDR3 DNA reads TGTGCCACCAGAGTAGCGGGGAGGGATTCACCCCTCCACTTT.

There are a few counts of this clone. The chain is built from TRBV7-9 and TRBJ1-1, with TRBD1 matching 7 bases. Germline V CDR1 and CDR2: SEHNR, FQNEAQ (reference sequence). The V gene end was trimmed by 5 bases and the J gene end by 8 bases; junction bases not matched to a gene: 17. This CDR3 comprises 16 residues. DNA of the CDR3: TGTGCCAGCAGCCTCCACGCGAGGGACAGACTAACCGAAGCTTTCTTT. This translates into CASSLHARDRLTEAFF.

The table lists this clone with a count of one. Other DNA sequences in the same sample also yield this CDR3. The chain recombines TRBV5-1 with TRBJ1-2; tentative D call: TRBD1 (5 bases). Trimming stripped 8 bases from V and 8 bases from J, with 16 bases between. The germline gives CDR1 SGHRS, CDR2 YFSETQ. The CDR3 spans 12 residues. The CDR3, as DNA: TGCGCCAGTAGCGCGGGACTCGAGGGCTACACCTTC. This codes for CASSAGLEGYTF.

This rearrangement joins TRBV29-1 to TRBJ2-3; weak D call: TRBD1 (5 bases). This CDR3 contains 16 residues. In germline, CDR1 is SQVTM, CDR2 ANQGSEA. The ends were cut back, 1 base at V and 5 bases at J, with 19 bases in the middle. The CDR3 loop is CSVEASGRVIKDTQYF. The CDR3 DNA is TGCAGCGTTGAAGCTTCGGGCAGGGTTATTAAAGATACGCAGTATTTT.

The CDR3 sequence: CASSTGGRGNEKLFF. Written as DNA, the CDR3 is TGTGCCAGCAGCACAGGGGGCAGGGGTAATGAAAAACTGTTTTTT. The rearrangement links TRBV2 to TRBJ1-4; 9 bases map to TRBD1. After removal of 6 bases from V and 4 bases from J, the junction contained 6 bases not matched to a gene. Germline lookup yields CDR1 SNHLY and CDR2 FYNNEI. The CDR3 sequence is 15 residues long.

The CDR3 coding sequence is TGTGCCAGCAGCTGGGACAGGGGCTGGGTTGAGCAGTTCTTC. Translated, it gives CASSWDRGWVEQFF. The chain joins TRBV7-9 to TRBJ2-1, with 10 bases that match TRBD1. The CDR3 contains 14 residues. Trimming took 4 bases from V and 9 from J; bases not matched to a gene: 6. CDR1 SEHNR and CDR2 FQNEAQ come from the germline V gene (reference sequence).

CDR3 region: CASRGLNQRGGSPYEQYF. CDR3 nucleotides: TGTGCCAGCAGGGGTTTAAACCAGCGGGGGGGGAGCCCCTACGAGCAGTACTTC. The chain is built from TRBV2 and TRBJ2-7; 10 bases match TRBD2. The CDR3 totals 18 residues. Losses at the gene ends were 6 bases for V and 2 bases for J; bases not matched to a gene: 16. Germline V CDR1 and CDR2: SNHLY, FYNNEI.

Written as DNA, the CDR3 is TGTGCCACCAGCAGAGATAAGGGGCAGACTGGAAACACCATATATTTT. Encoded protein: CATSRDKGQTGNTIYF. V usage is TRBV15 and J usage is TRBJ1-3, with D possibly matching TRBD1 (5 bases). The CDR3 runs 16 residues. Germline CDR1 and CDR2: LNHNV and YYDKDF (reference sequence). V was clipped by 0 bases and J by 2 bases, with 11 bases between them.